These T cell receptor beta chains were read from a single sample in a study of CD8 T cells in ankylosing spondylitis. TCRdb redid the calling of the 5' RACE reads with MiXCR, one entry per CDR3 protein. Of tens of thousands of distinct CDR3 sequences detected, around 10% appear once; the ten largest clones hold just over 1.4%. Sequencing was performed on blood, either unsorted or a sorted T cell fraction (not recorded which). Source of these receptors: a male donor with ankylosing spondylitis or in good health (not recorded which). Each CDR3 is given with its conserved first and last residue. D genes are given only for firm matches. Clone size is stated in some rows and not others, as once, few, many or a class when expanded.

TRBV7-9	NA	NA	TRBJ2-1	CASSPRWGSYNEQFF	TGTGCCAGCAGCCCCCGTTGGGGCTCCTACAATGAGCAGTTCTTC
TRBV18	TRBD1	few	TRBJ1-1	CASSPQGANLNTEAFF	TGTGCCAGCTCACCACAGGGGGCCAACTTAAACACTGAAGCTTTCTTT
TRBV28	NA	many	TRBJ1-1	CASSFGHRMNTEAFF	TGTGCCAGCAGTTTCGGGCATCGAATGAACACTGAAGCTTTCTTT
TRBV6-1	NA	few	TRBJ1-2	CASSEVGEGGYTF	TGTGCCAGCAGTGAAGTGGGGGAAGGGGGCTACACCTTC
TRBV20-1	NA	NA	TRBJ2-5	CSARVDLQETQYF	TGCAGTGCTAGAGTGGACCTCCAAGAGACCCAGTACTTC
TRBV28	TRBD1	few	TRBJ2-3	CASSIPLVLGGWTDTQYF	TGTGCCAGCAGTATCCCCCTCGTGTTAGGGGGCTGGACAGATACGCAGTATTTT
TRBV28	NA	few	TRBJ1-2	CASSSGAYGYTF	TGTGCCAGCAGTTCAGGGGCTTATGGCTACACCTTC
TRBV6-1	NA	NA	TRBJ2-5	CASRAFQGQETQYF	TGTGCCAGCAGGGCCTTTCAGGGCCAAGAGACCCAGTACTTC
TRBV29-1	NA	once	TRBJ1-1	CGVERNTEAFF	TGCGGCGTTGAAAGGAACACTGAAGCTTTCTTT
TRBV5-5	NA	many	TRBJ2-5	CASSLVGGPTVQETQYF	TGTGCCAGCAGCTTGGTGGGGGGGCCGACAGTCCAAGAGACCCAGTACTTC
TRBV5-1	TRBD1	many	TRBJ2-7	CASSSGTVLYEQYF	TGCGCCAGCAGCTCCGGGACAGTCCTCTACGAGCAGTACTTC
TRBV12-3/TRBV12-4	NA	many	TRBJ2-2	CASIRNTGELFF	TGTGCCAGCATCAGGAACACCGGGGAGCTGTTTTTT
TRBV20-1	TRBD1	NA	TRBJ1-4	CSARGTGDSKREKLFF	TGCAGTGCTAGGGGGACAGGGGATTCGAAACGTGAAAAACTGTTTTTT
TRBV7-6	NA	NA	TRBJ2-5	CASSLVQGWQETQYF	TGTGCCAGCAGCTTAGTTCAGGGGTGGCAAGAGACCCAGTACTTC
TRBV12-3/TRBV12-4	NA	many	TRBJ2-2	CASRATNTGELFF	TGTGCCAGCAGGGCCACAAACACCGGGGAGCTGTTTTTT
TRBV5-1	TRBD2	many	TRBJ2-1	CASRPGLADVNEQFF	TGCGCCAGCAGACCGGGACTAGCGGATGTAAATGAGCAGTTCTTC
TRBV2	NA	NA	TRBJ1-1	CASSEALPNTEAFF	TGTGCCAGCAGTGAAGCCCTTCCGAACACTGAAGCTTTCTTT
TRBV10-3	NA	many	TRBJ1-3	CAISRVGSSGNTIYF	TGTGCCATCAGCCGGGTCGGAAGCTCTGGAAACACCATATATTTT